Listed below are T cell receptor beta chains from one sample, sequenced in a study of shared clonotypes between healthy human individuals. Clones were sequenced by immunoSEQ multiplex PCR, and TCRdb holds only the in-frame ones, with some missing. The repertoire consists of roughly 2.2 million clones, with approximately 90% occurring once and the leading ten covering about 0.36%. Sequencing was carried out using naive CD4+ T cells from PBMCs. These receptors were obtained from a man aged 18 to 30 in good health. Some clones in this sample may be carry-over from other donors' samples. Both conserved end residues are part of each CDR3. A D gene is named only where the DNA matches it firmly. The size field is filled for only some rows; it gives once, few, many or a size class.

abundance	d_gene	v_gene	j_gene	CDR3nt	CDR3aa
.	.	TRBV19	TRBJ1-2	TGTGCCAGTAGTGCGATTGGCGGGGGCGCCTATGGCTACACCTTC	CASSAIGGGAYGYTF
.	TRBD2	TRBV10-3	TRBJ2-1	TGTGCCATCAGTGGGACTAGCCGGTCCTACAATGAGCAGTTCTTC	CAISGTSRSYNEQFF
.	.	TRBV7-3	TRBJ2-3	TGTGCCAGCAGCTTATACCCTGGCTCCACCGTTACAGATACGCAGTATTTT	CASSLYPGSTVTDTQYF
.	TRBD2	TRBV7-2	TRBJ2-7	TGTGCCAGCAGTCTTACTAGCGTTACCTACGAGCAGTACTTC	CASSLTSVTYEQYF
.	.	TRBV28	TRBJ1-1	TGTGCCAGCAGTCTCCGAGGGGGGAACACTGAAGCTTTCTTT	CASSLRGGNTEAFF
.	.	TRBV5-1	TRBJ1-2	TGCGCCAGCAGCGGAGACTACTATGGCTACACCTTC	CASSGDYYGYTF
.	.	TRBV11-2	TRBJ1-4	TGTGCCAGCAGCCGCTTCACGGGGTCTCTAAATGAAAAACTGTTTTTT	CASSRFTGSLNEKLFF
few	.	TRBV6-5	TRBJ1-5	TGTGCCAGCAAACCGGGGGGCCATAGCAATCAGCCCCAGCATTTT	CASKPGGHSNQPQHF
.	.	TRBV5-1	TRBJ2-5	TGCGCCAGCAGCTTGTTTGAGGTTCAAGAGACCCAGTACTTC	CASSLFEVQETQYF
.	TRBD1	TRBV2	TRBJ1-4	TGTGCCAGCAGCCAGGACAGGGGGGCAACTAATGAAAAACTGTTTTTT	CASSQDRGATNEKLFF
.	.	TRBV7-3	TRBJ2-2	TGTGCCAGCAGCTTAAAGGGAAGCGGGGAGCTGTTTTTT	CASSLKGSGELFF
.	.	TRBV27	TRBJ2-7	TGTGCCAGCAGTTTTGGCAGATACTACGAGCAGTACTTC	CASSFGRYYEQYF
.	TRBD1	TRBV6-6	TRBJ1-1	TGTGCCAGCAGGACACAGGGGAACATGAACACTGAAGCTTTCTTT	CASRTQGNMNTEAFF
once	.	TRBV27	TRBJ1-5	TGTGCCAGCAGTCCTCGTTACCCCACGGGGCCCCAGCATTTT	CASSPRYPTGPQHF
.	TRBD2	TRBV5-1	TRBJ2-7	TGCGCCAGCAGCTTGAGCCCAAATAGCGGGAGGGCCTACGAGCAGTACTTC	CASSLSPNSGRAYEQYF
.	TRBD1	TRBV11-2	TRBJ2-1	TGTGCCAGCAGATCCCCCCGGGACAGGGGATACAATGAGCAGTTCTTC	CASRSPRDRGYNEQFF
.	.	TRBV21-1	TRBJ1-5	TGTGCCAGCAGCATAACAGGTTGCCATCAGCCCCAGCATTTT	CASSITGCHQPQHF
.	TRBD1	TRBV18	TRBJ1-2	TGTGCCAGCTCACCAGACAGGGGCTATGGCTACACCTTC	CASSPDRGYGYTF
.	TRBD2	TRBV19	TRBJ2-3	TGTGCCAGTAGTAGACGAGGGATGCTAGGGGAGGGTGATACGCAGTATTTT	CASSRRGMLGEGDTQYF